The clone carrying this TCR beta chain was seen at least ten times. Its antigen is as yet unknown. The sample belongs to a study of T cells in Graves' hyperthyroidism and ophthalmopathy. The CDR3 regions of TCR beta were amplified from RNA transcripts. Using the HTBI primer set, a first-round RT-PCR was run on the TCR CDR3. TCRdb reprocessed the multiplex PCR reads with MiXCR, giving one entry per CDR3 protein. The data show around 97,000 distinct CDR3 sequences, with over 45% seen just once and 26% held by the top ten. The authors obtained PBMCs from roughly 10 ml of fresh peripheral blood. Study outcomes and limitations: Blood shared most expanded thyroid clonotypes above 0.001. In validation, the model predicted ophthalmopathy. These predictions came a median about 6.2 months before onset.

The TCR sequence derives from a man aged 35 to 55 with Graves' hyperthyroidism. The sample taken for sequencing was blood.

CDR3 nucleotide sequence: TGTGCCAGCAGTTTAGTTAGGAGCACAGATACGCAGTATTTT. It encodes CASSLVRSTDTQYF. The chain couples TRBV12-3 or TRBV12-4 to TRBJ2-3; D unresolved. V was pared by 1 base and J by 0 bases, with 5 bases between. The length of the CDR3 is 14 residues.